This entry concerns a single T cell receptor (beta chain). V gave up 0 bases and J gave up 2 bases, with 10 bases separating them. The germline CDR1 and CDR2 sequences are SGHVS and FQNEAQ. This CDR3 region has 15 residues. These data come from a study of beta chain features in type 1 diabetes. As every portion of the isolated RNA was reverse transcribed, the sequencing read expressed TCRB transcripts. Mean read depth for naive, central memory and regulatory T cell samples was about 3.6 million reads. Only in-frame clones appear in the TCRdb table, and some are missing; sequencing was by immunoSEQ multiplex PCR. The table records more than 300,000 clones, over 12% of them present only once.

The specimen sequenced was naive CD4+ T cells from blood. This clonotype was obtained from a woman under 30 in good health. This sequence joins TRBV7-8 and TRBJ2-5; a weak D match, TRBD1 (5 bases). Here the CDR3 reads CASSLAPGWQETQYF. DNA for the CDR3: TGTGCCAGCAGCTTAGCGCCAGGGTGGCAAGAGACCCAGTACTTC. Drawing the rest from reference TRBV7-8 and TRBJ2-5, the complete variable domain is GAGVSQSPRYKVAKRGQDVALRCDPISGHVSLFWYQQALGQGPEFLTYFQNEAQLDKSGLPSDRFFAERPEGSVSTLKIQRTQQEDSAVYLCASSLAPGWQETQYFGPGTRLLVL.